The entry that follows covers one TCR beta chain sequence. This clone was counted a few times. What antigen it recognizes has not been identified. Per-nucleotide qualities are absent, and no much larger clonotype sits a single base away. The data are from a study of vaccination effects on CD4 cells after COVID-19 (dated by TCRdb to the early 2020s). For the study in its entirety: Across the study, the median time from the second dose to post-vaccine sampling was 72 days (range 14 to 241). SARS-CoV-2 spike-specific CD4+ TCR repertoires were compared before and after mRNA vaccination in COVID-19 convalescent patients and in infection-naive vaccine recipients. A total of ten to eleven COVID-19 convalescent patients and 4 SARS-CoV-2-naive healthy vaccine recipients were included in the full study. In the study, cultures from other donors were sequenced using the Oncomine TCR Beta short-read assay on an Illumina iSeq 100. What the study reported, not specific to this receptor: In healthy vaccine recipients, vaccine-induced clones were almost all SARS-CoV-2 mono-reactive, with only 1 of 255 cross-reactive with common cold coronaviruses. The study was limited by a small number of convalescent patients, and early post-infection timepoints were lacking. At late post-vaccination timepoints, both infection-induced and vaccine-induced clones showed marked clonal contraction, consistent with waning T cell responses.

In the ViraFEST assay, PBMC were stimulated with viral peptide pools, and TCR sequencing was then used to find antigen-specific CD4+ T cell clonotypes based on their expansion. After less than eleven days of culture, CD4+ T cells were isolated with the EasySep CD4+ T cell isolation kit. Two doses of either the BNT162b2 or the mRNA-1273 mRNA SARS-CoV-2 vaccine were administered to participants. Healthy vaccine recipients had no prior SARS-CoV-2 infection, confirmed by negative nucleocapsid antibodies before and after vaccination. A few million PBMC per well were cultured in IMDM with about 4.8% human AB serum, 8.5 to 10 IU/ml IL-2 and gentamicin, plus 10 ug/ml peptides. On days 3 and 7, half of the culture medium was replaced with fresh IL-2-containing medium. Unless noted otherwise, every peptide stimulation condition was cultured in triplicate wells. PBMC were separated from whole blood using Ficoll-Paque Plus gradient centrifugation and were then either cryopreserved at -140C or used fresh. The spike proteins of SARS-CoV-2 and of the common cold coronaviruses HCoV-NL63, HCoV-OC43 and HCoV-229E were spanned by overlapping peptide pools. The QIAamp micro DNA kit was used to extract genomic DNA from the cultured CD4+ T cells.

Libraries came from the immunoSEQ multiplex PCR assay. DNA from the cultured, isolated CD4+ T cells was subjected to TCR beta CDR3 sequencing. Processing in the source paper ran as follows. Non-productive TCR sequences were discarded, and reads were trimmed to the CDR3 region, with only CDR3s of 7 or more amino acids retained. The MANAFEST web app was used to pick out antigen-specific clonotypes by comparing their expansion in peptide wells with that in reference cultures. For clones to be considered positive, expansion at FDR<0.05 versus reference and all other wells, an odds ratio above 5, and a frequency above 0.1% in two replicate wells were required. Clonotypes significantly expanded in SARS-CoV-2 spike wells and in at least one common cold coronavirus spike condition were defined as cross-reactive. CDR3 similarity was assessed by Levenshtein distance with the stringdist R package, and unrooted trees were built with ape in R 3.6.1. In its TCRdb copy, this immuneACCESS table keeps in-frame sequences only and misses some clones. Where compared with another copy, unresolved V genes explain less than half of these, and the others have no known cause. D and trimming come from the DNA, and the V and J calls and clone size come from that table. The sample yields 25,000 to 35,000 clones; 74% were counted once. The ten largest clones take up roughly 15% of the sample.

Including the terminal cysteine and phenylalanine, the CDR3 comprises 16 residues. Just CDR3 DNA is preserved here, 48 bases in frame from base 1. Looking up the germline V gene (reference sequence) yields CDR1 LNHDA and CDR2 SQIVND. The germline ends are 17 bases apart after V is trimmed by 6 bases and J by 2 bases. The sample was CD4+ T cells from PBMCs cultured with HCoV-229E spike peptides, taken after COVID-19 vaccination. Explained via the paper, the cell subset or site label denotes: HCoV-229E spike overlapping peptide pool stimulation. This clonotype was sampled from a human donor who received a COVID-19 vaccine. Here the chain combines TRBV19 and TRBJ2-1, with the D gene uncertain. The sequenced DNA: TGTGCCAGTAGGGCCGACCCGACAAACCCCTACAATGAGCAGTTCTTC. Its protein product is CASRADPTNPYNEQFF.